A selection of T cell receptor beta chains follows, all from one sample in a study of T-cell reconstitution after alpha-beta-depleted transplantation in children. TCRdb redid the calling of the PCR reads with MiXCR, one entry per CDR3 protein. The sample includes over 550,000 distinct CDR3 sequences, roughly 10% of them seen just once. The source material was PBMCs from the stem cell graft donor, sampled from the stem cell graft. The origin of the receptors is a human donor who donated a stem cell graft to a child with acute myeloid leukemia. The CDR3 runs from the conserved cysteine through the conserved F or W. The D gene is left open where the match is weak. Clone size is shown for a subset of rows, as once, few, many or a class of expanded clone.

V,size,D,J,length,DNA,CDR3
TRBV12-3/TRBV12-4,few,TRBD1,TRBJ1-1,16,TGTGCCAGCAGTCACCTTTTAGGACAGGGGACCACTGAAGCTTTCTTT,CASSHLLGQGTTEAFF
TRBV7-9,.,.,TRBJ2-5,11,TGTGCCGGGGGTACCCAAGAGACCCAGTACTTC,CAGGTQETQYF
TRBV29-1,.,.,TRBJ2-7,12,TGCAGCGTTGAACAAGACGCCTACGAGCAGTACTTC,CSVEQDAYEQYF
TRBV2,few,.,TRBJ2-3,11,TGTGCCAGCGCCCCCTTAGATACGCAGTATTTT,CASAPLDTQYF
TRBV28,few,.,TRBJ2-2,12,TGTGCCAGCACTCAATCAACCGGGGAGCTGTTTTTT,CASTQSTGELFF
TRBV6-1,.,TRBD1,TRBJ1-2,14,TGTGCCAGCAGTCCGCCCACAGGGGTGGCTGGCTACACCTTC,CASSPPTGVAGYTF
TRBV29-1,.,.,TRBJ2-1,15,TGCAGCGTTGTAGCCGGGTCGAGCTCCTACAATGAGCAGTTCTTC,CSVVAGSSSYNEQFF
TRBV25-1,few,.,TRBJ1-1,13,TGTGCCAGCAGGCACCAAGAGAACACTGAAGCTTTCTTT,CASRHQENTEAFF
TRBV20-1,few,TRBD2,TRBJ2-3,23,TGCAGTGCTAGAGATATCTGGACTAGCGGCTCTCACAGCTCGGGATCGGTCACTCATACGCAGTATTTT,CSARDIWTSGSHSSGSVTHTQYF
TRBV28,few,.,TRBJ2-1,15,TGTGCCAGCAGTTTAGCCCTCGGCAACCCCAATGAGCAGTTCTTC,CASSLALGNPNEQFF
TRBV12-3/TRBV12-4,few,TRBD1,TRBJ1-1,15,TGTGCCAGCAGTTTATTGGGACAGTCGAACACTGAAGCTTTCTTT,CASSLLGQSNTEAFF
TRBV7-9,.,.,TRBJ2-3,17,TGTGCCAGCAGCCCCCGTCGCAGTAAAGTTTTCGCAGATACGCAGTATTTT,CASSPRRSKVFADTQYF
TRBV25-1,few,.,TRBJ2-7,15,TGTGCCAGCAGTGAATACCCGGGGTGCGACAACGAGCAGTACTTC,CASSEYPGCDNEQYF
TRBV5-4,many,TRBD2,TRBJ2-3,14,TGTGCCAGCATAGCGGGAGTGGGCCCAGATACGCAGTATTTT,CASIAGVGPDTQYF
TRBV20-1,.,.,TRBJ2-1,13,TGCAGTGCTAGTCGAGGAGTCTACAATGAGCAGTTCTTC,CSASRGVYNEQFF
TRBV12-3/TRBV12-4,many,TRBD2,TRBJ2-1,15,TGTGCCAGCAGTCGACTAGCGGGGGGCCTTGGGGAGCAGTTCTTC,CASSRLAGGLGEQFF
TRBV5-1,.,TRBD2,TRBJ2-3,15,TGCGCCAGCAGCCCGGGAGGGGTGGCGGCAGATACGCAGTATTTT,CASSPGGVAADTQYF
TRBV18,many,.,TRBJ2-1,12,TGTGCCAGCTCACCCACGGGAAATGAGCAGTTCTTC,CASSPTGNEQFF
TRBV6-1,few,.,TRBJ2-3,13,TGTGCCAGCAGTATTCTAAGAGGAGATACGCAGTATTTT,CASSILRGDTQYF
TRBV19,once,.,TRBJ1-1,17,TGTGCCAGTAGTATAGATCTCTCCAGAAGAGCCTCCACTGAAGCTTTCTTT,CASSIDLSRRASTEAFF
TRBV27,many,TRBD1,TRBJ1-1,16,TGTGCCAGCAGCCCACCCGGACAGGGAGACTACACTGAAGCTTTCTTT,CASSPPGQGDYTEAFF
TRBV25-1,.,.,TRBJ2-7,15,TGTGCCAGCAGTGAACATACAGGGGGGGGCTACGAGCAGTACTTC,CASSEHTGGGYEQYF
TRBV5-1,.,.,TRBJ2-1,14,TGCGCCAGCAGCTTGGATAGGAGGGGAGATGAGCAGTTCTTC,CASSLDRRGDEQFF
TRBV7-2,few,.,TRBJ2-5,15,TGTGCCAGCAGCTTACGGTCGGCACTCCAAGAGACCCAGTACTTC,CASSLRSALQETQYF
TRBV28,.,.,TRBJ2-7,15,TGTGCCAGCAGTTTGGGACCGGGAGCGGGCGGCCAGCAGTACTTC,CASSLGPGAGGQQYF
TRBV27,.,.,TRBJ1-2,15,TGTGCCAGCAGTCCCCTGGGCAGGTCAGTCTATGGCTACACCTTC,CASSPLGRSVYGYTF
TRBV19,few,.,TRBJ1-2,14,TGTGCCAGTAATCCTCGTCGGGACGAAAGTGGCTACACCTTC,CASNPRRDESGYTF
TRBV7-9,many,TRBD1,TRBJ2-3,16,TGTGCCAGCAGTGGGGACAGAACGTCGGGTGCAGATACGCAGTATTTT,CASSGDRTSGADTQYF
TRBV29-1,many,.,TRBJ2-7,11,TGCAGCGTGACCACTTCGGACGAGCAGTACTTC,CSVTTSDEQYF
TRBV29-1,.,TRBD1,TRBJ2-5,13,TGCAGCGTTGAGACAGGGGGCGCAAAGACCCAGTACTTC,CSVETGGAKTQYF
TRBV5-6,few,TRBD2,TRBJ2-4,16,TGTGCCAGCAGCTTGCTCGCTGCGGGAGTTCGGAACATTCAGTACTTC,CASSLLAAGVRNIQYF
TRBV29-1,few,.,TRBJ1-4,13,TGCAGCGTTGAGAAGGGAGGGGGTGAAAAACTGTTTTTT,CSVEKGGGEKLFF
TRBV7-3,many,.,TRBJ2-5,13,TGTGCCAGCAGCCCTGGGGTTCAAGAGACCCAGTACTTC,CASSPGVQETQYF
TRBV29-1,.,.,TRBJ2-1,15,TGCAGCGTTGACGGACTGGCAAACTCCTACAATGAGCAGTTCTTC,CSVDGLANSYNEQFF
TRBV12-3/TRBV12-4,.,.,TRBJ1-5,13,TGTGCCAGCAGTTTAACAGGGCAACAGCCCCAGCATTTT,CASSLTGQQPQHF
TRBV7-2,few,TRBD1,TRBJ2-2,16,TGTGCCAGCAGCTGGAACAGGGGGTCGGTCACCGGGGAGCTGTTTTTT,CASSWNRGSVTGELFF
TRBV9,.,.,TRBJ2-5,15,TGTGCCAGCAGCGTAATCCCTACCGGACAAGAGACCCAGTACTTC,CASSVIPTGQETQYF
TRBV29-1,few,TRBD2,TRBJ2-3,13,TGCAGCCCGCGTAGCGGGAGCACAGATACGCAGTATTTT,CSPRSGSTDTQYF
TRBV28,few,.,TRBJ2-7,14,TGTGCCAGCAGTTTAGGCGGGGAGGTTTACGAGCAGTACTTC,CASSLGGEVYEQYF
TRBV7-2,.,.,TRBJ2-2,16,TGTGCCAGCAGCTTTGAGGGAATTGGGGACGGCGGGGAGCTGTTTTTT,CASSFEGIGDGGELFF
TRBV30,few,.,TRBJ2-3,10,TGTGCCTGGAGCGCGGATACGCAGTATTTT,CAWSADTQYF
TRBV7-8,many,TRBD2,TRBJ2-3,18,TGTGCCAGCAGCTTAATCTCCTCGGGCGGGAGAGTCAGAAATACGCAGTATTTT,CASSLISSGGRVRNTQYF
TRBV20-1,.,TRBD1,TRBJ1-1,14,TGCAGTGCTAGGACAGGGGGCGCGTACACTGAAGCTTTCTTT,CSARTGGAYTEAFF
TRBV7-9,.,TRBD1,TRBJ2-7,13,TGTGCCAGCAGAGACAGGGATGCCTACGAGCAGTACTTC,CASRDRDAYEQYF
TRBV5-1,.,.,TRBJ1-4,14,TGCGCCAGTCAGAGGTCAGACACTAATGAAAAACTGTTTTTT,CASQRSDTNEKLFF
TRBV4-3,few,TRBD1,TRBJ2-7,15,TGCGCCAGCAGCCAGGGGACAGGTTTTGGGTACGAGCAGTACTTC,CASSQGTGFGYEQYF
TRBV7-2,few,.,TRBJ2-3,12,TGTGCCAGCAGACAGTACACAGATACGCAGTATTTT,CASRQYTDTQYF
TRBV10-3,many,.,TRBJ2-7,15,TGTGCCATCCTGAGGAATCAAGGCTTTGGCTCCGAGCAGTACTTC,CAILRNQGFGSEQYF
TRBV28,few,.,TRBJ2-3,16,TGTGCCAGCAGTCCAGGTGGACTCTCGCCCGGGGATACGCAGTATTTT,CASSPGGLSPGDTQYF
TRBV7-9,.,.,TRBJ2-1,14,TGTGCCAGCAGTCGGAGTGGGGGACGGGCCGAGCAGTTCTTC,CASSRSGGRAEQFF
TRBV7-9,few,.,TRBJ2-7,15,TGTGCCAGCAGCTTAGGGGATGGGATTCCGGGACAGCAGTACTTC,CASSLGDGIPGQQYF
TRBV20-1,.,.,TRBJ1-5,14,TGCAGTGCTAGAATCAGGGGAGGCAATCAGCCCCAGCATTTT,CSARIRGGNQPQHF
TRBV12-3/TRBV12-4,few,.,TRBJ1-5,13,TGTGCCAGCAGTTTAAAAGAGGATCAGCCCCAGCATTTT,CASSLKEDQPQHF
TRBV5-1,.,TRBD2,TRBJ2-7,16,TGCGCCAGCAGCACAACGGGACTAGCGGACTCCTACGAGCAGTACTTC,CASSTTGLADSYEQYF
TRBV29-1,.,.,TRBJ2-1,15,TGCAGCGTTGAAGACGCCCAGAGCTCCTACAATGAGCAGTTCTTC,CSVEDAQSSYNEQFF